The rows below give T cell receptor beta chains drawn from one sample of a study of blood T cell repertoires in COVID-19. Here immunoSEQ multiplex PCR was the method, and the copy in TCRdb shows in-frame clones only, minus some. The sample carries about 280,000 clones, 88% recorded once. Sequenced sample: peripheral blood. The receptors were sampled from a man aged 18 to 30 with active or convalescent COVID-19. The CDR3 runs from the conserved cysteine through the conserved F or W. Fields, in order: D gene, V gene, J gene, clone size, CDR3 DNA, CDR3 protein. A D gene is named only where the DNA matches it firmly. Size is omitted from some rows. Given values are once, few, many or a class for expanded clones.

>TRBD1|TRBV13|TRBJ1-6|-
TGTGCCAGCAGCCCGCGAATTCTCGGGACAGGGGGGTCACCCCTCCACTTT
CASSPRILGTGGSPLHF
>-|TRBV24-1|TRBJ2-1|-
TGTGCCACCAGTGATAACGGGAACACGAACTACAATGAGCAGTTCTTC
CATSDNGNTNYNEQFF
>-|TRBV19|TRBJ2-7|-
TGTGCCAGTAGTATAGATGGCAGGCCCTACGAGCAGTACTTC
CASSIDGRPYEQYF
>-|TRBV6-6|TRBJ1-2|-
TGTGCCGGGTGGACACCAAATGGCTACACCTTC
CAGWTPNGYTF
>-|TRBV11-2|TRBJ1-5|-
TGTGCCAGCAGCTCCGTAGGCGGGGGTCATCAGCCCCAGCATTTT
CASSSVGGGHQPQHF
>TRBD1|TRBV7-9|TRBJ2-2|-
TGTGCCAGCAGCCCGAAACAGGGGGCGAGGGACGGGGAGCTGTTTTTT
CASSPKQGARDGELFF
>TRBD1|TRBV13|TRBJ2-1|-
TGTGCCAGCAGCACCCGACAGGGCTACAATGAGCAGTTCTTC
CASSTRQGYNEQFF
>-|TRBV4-1|TRBJ1-4|-
TGCGCCAGCAGCCCCACAGTCCTTGAAAAACTGTTTTTT
CASSPTVLEKLFF
>TRBD1|TRBV7-6|TRBJ1-5|-
TGTGCCAGCAGCCTCGGACAGGGGAGCAATCAGCCCCAGCATTTT
CASSLGQGSNQPQHF
>TRBD2|TRBV5-8|TRBJ2-1|once
TGTGCCAGCAGCGGAGATTGGCGGGGGGCCTACAATGAGCAGTTCTTC
CASSGDWRGAYNEQFF
>-|TRBV27|TRBJ2-7|-
TGTGCCAGCAGTCCATCTAGCGCTTCTCATTTCGCCGAGCAGTACTTC
CASSPSSASHFAEQYF
>-|TRBV12-5|TRBJ1-3|once
TGTGCTAGTGGTTTAAATCCAGGGTGGGGAAACACCATATATTTT
CASGLNPGWGNTIYF
>-|TRBV4-1|TRBJ1-1|-
TGCGCCAGCAGCCAAGCCCCTTGGACTGCGGGGAACACTGAAGCTTTCTTT
CASSQAPWTAGNTEAFF
>-|TRBV5-1|TRBJ1-5|once
TGCGCCAGCAGCGTACCCCCCTTTTCGCGAGGCAATCAGCCCCAGCATTTT
CASSVPPFSRGNQPQHF
>TRBD1|TRBV27|TRBJ2-2|few
TGTGCCAGCAGTTTATCGGGACAGTCGAACACCGGGGAGCTGTTTTTT
CASSLSGQSNTGELFF
>TRBD1|TRBV2|TRBJ1-3|-
TGTGCCAGCAGTAGAACTGGGGACAGCGGAAACACCATATATTTT
CASSRTGDSGNTIYF
>-|TRBV15|TRBJ2-7|-
TGTGCCACCAGCAGAGATCGTGGGACTTCCTACGAGCAGTACTTC
CATSRDRGTSYEQYF
>-|TRBV11-2|TRBJ2-1|-
TGTGCCAGCAGCTTATTTACTTCTCCGAGCTCCTACAATGAGCAGTTCTTC
CASSLFTSPSSYNEQFF
>TRBD1|TRBV4-1|TRBJ1-2|-
TGCGCCAGCAGCCAAGATAAAACGGACAGGCGAAACTATGGCTACACCTTC
CASSQDKTDRRNYGYTF